This T cell receptor beta chain is drawn from a study of blood T cell repertoires in COVID-19. Study summary: Specimens from acute and convalescent COVID-19 originated in the United States, Italy and Spain.

Clones were sequenced by immunoSEQ multiplex PCR, and TCRdb holds only the in-frame ones, with some missing. The sample lists 200,000 or so clones; around 86% were seen once. Sequenced: peripheral blood. This TCR was recovered from a man aged 55 to 69 who had recovered from COVID-19.

This CDR3 is CASSLGLSGGTTDTQYF. DNA of the CDR3: TGTGCCAGCAGCTTAGGACTATCAGGCGGGACCACAGATACGCAGTATTTT. This chain uses TRBV7-9 with TRBJ2-3; tentatively, D is TRBD2 (6 bases). Germline V gives CDR1 SEHNR, CDR2 FQNEAQ (reference sequence). The CDR3 has 17 residues. The V end lost 1 base, the J end lost 2 bases, and 16 bases lay between the germline ends. The whole variable domain, filled in from reference TRBV7-9 and TRBJ2-3, reads DTGVSQNPRHKITKRGQNVTFRCDPISEHNRLYWYRQTLGQGPEFLTYFQNEAQLEKSRLLSDRFSAERPKGSFSTLEIQRTEQGDSAMYLCASSLGLSGGTTDTQYFGPGTRLTVL.